Each of the 20 T cell receptor beta chains below was sequenced from the same sample in a study of Graves' ophthalmopathy and Graves' hyperthyroidism. From RNA, the CDR3 regions of TCR beta chains were amplified and sequenced. HTBI primers were employed in first-round RT-PCR, then a second-round multiplex PCR followed. TCRdb passed the multiplex PCR reads through MiXCR, listing each CDR3 protein once. Among 500,000 to 700,000 distinct CDR3 sequences listed, under 45% were seen once. The sequenced sample consisted of peripheral blood or thyroid tissue (not recorded which). These receptors all come from an adult man with Graves' hyperthyroidism.

Points on this clonotype: This may arise from a read error, as a much more abundant clone is one base away. Lacking the conserved final phenylalanine or tryptophan, this CDR3 likely reflects a read error. The chain has TRBV12-3 or TRBV12-4 and TRBJ1-1; D remains ambiguous. The CDR3 loop spans 18 amino acids. The V and J ends lost 7 bases and 1 base respectively, with 25 bases between them. CDR3 loop: CASNSRGRETTTNTEAFL. CDR3 DNA: TGTGCCAGCAATTCCCGCGGGAGAGAGACCACGACGAACACTGAAGCTTTCCTT.

As DNA, the CDR3 is TGTGCCAGCAGCCCCCGCGAAGATACGCAGTATTTT. Protein product: CASSPREDTQYF. The rearrangement joins TRBV9 to TRBJ2-3, with no clear D. This CDR3 has 12 residues. Germline V lookup: CDR1 SGDLS, CDR2 YYNGEE. V lost 4 bases to trimming and J lost 5 bases, with 8 bases between them.

V gene TRBV6-1 combines with J gene TRBJ1-6; D gene ambiguous. V was shortened by 2 bases and J by 4 bases, with 12 bases between the two germline ends. Looked up from germline, CDR1 is MNHNS and CDR2 is SASEGT. This CDR3 comprises 16 residues. For the CDR3, the DNA is TGTGCCAGCAGTGAATTTATGGTTGTGTATAATTCACCCCTCCACTTT. This sequence encodes CASSEFMVVYNSPLHF.

This clonotype has ten or more counts. V and J are TRBV14 and TRBJ1-2; 7 bases align to TRBD1. CDR1 and CDR2 from the germline V gene are SGHDN and FVKESK. This CDR3 comprises 15 residues. The V and J ends lost 1 base and 4 bases, in that order; junction bases with no gene match: 6. For the CDR3, the DNA is TGTGCCAGCAGCCAAGGCCGACAGGGAATCTATGGCTACACCTTC. The encoded protein is CASSQGRQGIYGYTF.

In its sample, this clonotype was seen many times. V and J are TRBV19 and TRBJ1-2; 9 bases line up with TRBD1. The CDR3 loop spans 14 amino acids. Unmatched junction bases numbered 8, after V lost 5 bases and J lost 7 bases. Germline V lookup: CDR1 LNHDA, CDR2 SQIVND (reference sequence). CDR3: CASSVGTGSVGYTF. The CDR3 DNA follows: TGTGCCAGTAGTGTGGGGACAGGGTCAGTTGGCTACACCTTC.

The sample holds many counts of this clonotype. The chain employs TRBV19 and TRBJ2-7; TRBD2 agrees at 14 bases. CDR3 length: 14 amino acids. CDR1 is LNHDA, CDR2 SQIVND, per germline (reference sequence). V was clipped by 8 bases and J by 4 bases; unmatched bases: 4. The CDR3 loop reads CASRLAGGMYEQYF. CDR3 bases: TGTGCCAGTCGACTAGCGGGAGGGATGTACGAGCAGTACTTC. The full variable domain, in which reference TRBV19 and TRBJ2-7 provide the parts outside the CDR3, is DGGITQSPKYLFRKEGQNVTLSCEQNLNHDAMYWYRQDPGQGLRLIYYSQIVNDFQKGDIAEGYSVSREKKESFPLTVTSAQKNPTAFYLCASRLAGGMYEQYFGPGTRLTVT.

This clonotype was observed at least ten times. The rearrangement joins TRBV2 to TRBJ2-5, with a tentative D call TRBD1 (6 bases). The CDR3 runs 14 residues. Trimming took 8 bases from V and 4 from J, leaving 17 bases between them. The germline V gene encodes CDR1 SNHLY and CDR2 FYNNEI. The CDR3 reads CASQEQGKGETQYF. The CDR3 DNA is TGTGCCAGCCAAGAACAGGGAAAGGGAGAGACCCAGTACTTC.

In its sample, this clonotype was seen many times. The gene calls are TRBV29-1 and TRBJ2-2, with D perhaps TRBD2 (5 bases). The V end was cut by 7 bases, the J end by 1 base, with 16 bases between. This CDR3 comprises 15 residues. Germline-derived CDR1 and CDR2 are SQVTM and ANQGSEA. This chain's CDR3 is CSAQGPGKNTGELFF. The CDR3 region has the DNA TGCAGCGCCCAAGGGCCGGGAAAGAACACCGGGGAGCTGTTTTTT.

This clonotype was observed many times. The chain joins TRBV18 to TRBJ1-6; D ambiguous. The CDR3 sequence is 11 residues long. Trimming removed 8 bases from V and 5 bases from J, with 4 bases in between. Per the germline V gene, CDR1 is KGHSH and CDR2 is LQKENI. The CDR3 protein is CASTDNSPLHF. The CDR3, as DNA: TGTGCCAGCACCGATAATTCACCCCTCCACTTT.

The chain is built from TRBV12-3 or TRBV12-4 and TRBJ2-5; 7 nucleotides line up with TRBD1. The CDR3 sequence is 15 residues long. The ends lost 3 bases at V and 2 bases at J; junction bases unmatched: 6. The chain's CDR3 is CASSLLQGVQETQYF. As DNA, the CDR3 is TGTGCCAGCAGTTTGTTGCAGGGGGTACAAGAGACCCAGTACTTC.

This clonotype was counted between two and nine times. The V and J genes are TRBV14 and TRBJ2-7; D call uncertain. Germline lookup yields CDR1 SGHDN and CDR2 FVKESK. This CDR3 spans 14 amino acids. Deletions cut 0 bases from V and 7 bases from J, with 13 bases between. The CDR3 DNA reads as TGTGCCAGCAGCCAAGAACCCTCCTCCCCGGAGCAGTACTTC. It specifies CASSQEPSSPEQYF. Full variable domain (rest looked up from reference TRBV14 and TRBJ2-7): EAGVTQFPSHSVIEKGQTVTLRCDPISGHDNLYWYRRVMGKEIKFLLHFVKESKQDESGMPNNRFLAERTGGTYSTLKVQPAELEDSGVYFCASSQEPSSPEQYFGPGTRLTVT.

This clonotype was observed at least ten times. CDR3 region: CSVEVNTGELFF. CDR3 coding DNA: TGCAGCGTTGAAGTGAACACCGGGGAGCTGTTTTTT. The chain uses TRBV29-1 and TRBJ2-2; no clear D. The CDR3 consists of 12 residues. Trimming removed 1 base from V and 1 base from J, with 1 base in between. Looked up from germline, CDR1 is SQVTM and CDR2 is ANQGSEA.

This clonotype was seen only a few times. The V and J genes are TRBV10-3 and TRBJ2-3, with TRBD1 matching 8 bases. Looked up from germline, CDR1 is ENHRY and CDR2 is SYGVKD. V dropped 6 bases and J dropped 1; count of bases not matched to a gene: 6. This CDR3 spans 15 amino acids. The CDR3 nucleotides read TGTGCCATCAGCGAAGGACAGGGCGGCACAGATACGCAGTATTTT. It codes for CAISEGQGGTDTQYF.

At least ten counts were recorded for this clonotype. V is TRBV10-3 and J is TRBJ1-1; no clear D gene. Per the germline V gene, CDR1 is ENHRY and CDR2 is SYGVKD. The CDR3 is made up of 11 amino acids. V was cut by 2 bases and J by 7 bases, with 5 bases left in between. The CDR3 sequence: CAISEAGEAFF. DNA of the CDR3: TGTGCCATCAGTGAGGCGGGTGAAGCTTTCTTT.

In its sample, this clonotype was seen many times. This chain links TRBV7-8 with TRBJ1-3, with TRBD1 matching 7 bases. The V gene end was trimmed by 1 base and the J gene end by 0 bases; junction bases not matched to a gene: 6. The CDR3 runs to 17 residues. Germline values: CDR1 SGHVS, CDR2 FQNEAQ. The CDR3 sequence is CASSLERGLSSGNTIYF. The CDR3 nucleotides are TGTGCCAGCAGCTTAGAGAGGGGGCTAAGCTCTGGAAACACCATATATTTT.

This clonotype appeared many times. CDR3 amino acids: CASQDRADSPLHF. CDR3 nucleotides: TGTGCCAGCCAGGACAGGGCTGATTCACCCCTCCACTTT. This rearrangement joins TRBV28 to TRBJ1-6; TRBD1 matches at 8 bases. Germline V gene lookup returns CDR1 MDHEN and CDR2 SYDVKM. The CDR3 is 13 amino acids. V lost 8 bases and J lost 8; bases outside the gene matches: 5. The full variable domain, rest sourced from reference TRBV28 and TRBJ1-6, is DVKVTQSSRYLVKRTGEKVFLECVQDMDHENMFWYRQDPGLGLRLIYFSYDVKMKEKGDIPEGYSVSREKKERFSLILESASTNQTSMYLCASQDRADSPLHFGNGTRLTVT.

This clonotype was counted ten times or more. The chain links TRBV5-8 to TRBJ2-7, with TRBD1 matching over 7 bases. Germline loops: CDR1 SGHTS, CDR2 YDEGEE. Trimming removed 4 bases from V and 3 bases from J; junction bases left unmatched: 10. The CDR3 is 15 residues long. CDR3 bases: TGTGCCAGCAGCGCACCCGGGACAGCGAACTACGAGCAGTACTTC. Protein: CASSAPGTANYEQYF.

For this clonotype: Just one base apart from a much larger clone, this may be a read error. The rearrangement uses TRBV7-9 and TRBJ2-2; D not certain. This CDR3 contains 14 residues. V dropped 7 bases and J dropped 6 bases, with 15 bases sitting between them. Germline lookup yields CDR1 SEHNR and CDR2 FQNEAQ (reference sequence). CDR3 residues: CASTLRLVAGELFF. The CDR3 nucleotides read TGTGCCAGCACCCTACGGTTAGTCGCCGGGGAGCTGTTTTTT. Full variable domain (outside the CDR3, taken from reference TRBV7-9 and TRBJ2-2): DTGVSQNPRHKITKRGQNVTFRCDPISEHNRLYWYRQTLGQGPEFLTYFQNEAQLEKSRLLSDRFSAERPKGSFSTLEIQRTEQGDSAMYLCASTLRLVAGELFFGEGSRLTVL.

This clonotype occurred many times. The chain couples TRBV19 to TRBJ2-7, with D possibly being TRBD1 (6 bases). The V end was cut by 1 base, the J end by 0 bases, with 10 bases between. This CDR3 is built from 15 residues. CDR1 is LNHDA, CDR2 SQIVND, per germline (reference sequence). CDR3: CASSIGGHPSYEQYF. For the CDR3, the DNA is TGTGCCAGTAGTATAGGGGGACACCCCTCCTACGAGCAGTACTTC.

In its sample, this clonotype was seen many times. The chain combines TRBV12-3 or TRBV12-4 with TRBJ1-1; maybe TRBD1 (6 bases). The CDR3 is 14 amino acids. V was trimmed by 5 bases and J by 1 base, leaving 11 bases between them. This CDR3 is CASSRSTGNTEAFF. As DNA, the CDR3 is TGTGCCAGCAGTCGATCGACAGGGAACACTGAAGCTTTCTTT.